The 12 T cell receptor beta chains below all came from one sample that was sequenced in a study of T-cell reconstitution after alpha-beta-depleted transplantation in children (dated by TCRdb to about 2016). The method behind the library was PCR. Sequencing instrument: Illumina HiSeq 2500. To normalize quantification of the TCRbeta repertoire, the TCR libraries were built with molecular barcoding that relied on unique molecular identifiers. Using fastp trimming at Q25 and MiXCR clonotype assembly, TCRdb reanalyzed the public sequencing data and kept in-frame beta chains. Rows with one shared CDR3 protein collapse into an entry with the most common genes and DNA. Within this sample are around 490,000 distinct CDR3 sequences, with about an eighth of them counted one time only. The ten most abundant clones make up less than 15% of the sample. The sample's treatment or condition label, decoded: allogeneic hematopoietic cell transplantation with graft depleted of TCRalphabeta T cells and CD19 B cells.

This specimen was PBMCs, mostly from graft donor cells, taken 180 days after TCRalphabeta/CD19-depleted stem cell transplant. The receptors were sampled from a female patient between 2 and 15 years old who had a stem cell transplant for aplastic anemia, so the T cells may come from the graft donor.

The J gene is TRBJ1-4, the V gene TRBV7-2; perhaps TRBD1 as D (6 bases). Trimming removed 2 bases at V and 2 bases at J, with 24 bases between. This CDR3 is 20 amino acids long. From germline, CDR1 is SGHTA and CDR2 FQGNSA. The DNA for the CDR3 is TGTGCCAGCAGCTTACGCGACGCACAGGGAGTTATCGGGACTAATGAAAAACTGTTTTTT. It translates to CASSLRDAQGVIGTNEKLFF. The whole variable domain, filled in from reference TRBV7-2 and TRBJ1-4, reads GAGVSQSPSNKVTEKGKDVELRCDPISGHTALYWYRQSLGQGLEFLIYFQGNSAPDKSGLPSDRFSAERTGGSVSTLTIQRTQQEDSAVYLCASSLRDAQGVIGTNEKLFFGSGTQLSVL.

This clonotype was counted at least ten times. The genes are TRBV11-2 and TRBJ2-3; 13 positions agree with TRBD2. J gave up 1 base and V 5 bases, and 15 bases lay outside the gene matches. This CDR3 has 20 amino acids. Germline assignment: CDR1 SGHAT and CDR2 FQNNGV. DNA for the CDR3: TGTGCCAGCAGCCCCCAAGATACTAGCGGGAGGGCCGGGGGCACAGATACGCAGTATTTT. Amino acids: CASSPQDTSGRAGGTDTQYF.

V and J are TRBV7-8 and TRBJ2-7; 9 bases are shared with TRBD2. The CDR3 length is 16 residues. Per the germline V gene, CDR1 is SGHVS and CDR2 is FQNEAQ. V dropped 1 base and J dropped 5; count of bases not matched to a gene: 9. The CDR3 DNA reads TGTGCCAGCAGCTTAGTTCTCCGCGGGAGGGTCGACGAGCAGTACTTC. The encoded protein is CASSLVLRGRVDEQYF.

CDR3 nucleotide sequence: TGTGCCAGAAGCTTCCAGTCGCGGTCAAAACTGTTTTTT. Protein sequence: CARSFQSRSKLFF. This rearrangement joins TRBV5-3 to TRBJ1-4; D unresolved. TRBV5-3 qualifies as an ORF whose function is uncertain. CDR3 length: 13 residues. V was cut by 2 bases and J by 10 bases, with 12 bases left in between.

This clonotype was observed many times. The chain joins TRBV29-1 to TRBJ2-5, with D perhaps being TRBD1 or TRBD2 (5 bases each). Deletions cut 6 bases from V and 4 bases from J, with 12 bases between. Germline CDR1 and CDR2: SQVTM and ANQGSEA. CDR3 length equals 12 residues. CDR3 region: CSVTGRRETQYF. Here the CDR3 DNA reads TGCAGCGTCACGGGACGTCGAGAGACCCAGTACTTC.

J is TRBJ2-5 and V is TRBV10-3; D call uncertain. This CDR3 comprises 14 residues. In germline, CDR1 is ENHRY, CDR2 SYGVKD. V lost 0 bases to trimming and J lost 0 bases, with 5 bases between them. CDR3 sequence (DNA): TGTGCCATCAGTGAGTCTTTGTACCAAGAGACCCAGTACTTC. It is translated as CAISESLYQETQYF.

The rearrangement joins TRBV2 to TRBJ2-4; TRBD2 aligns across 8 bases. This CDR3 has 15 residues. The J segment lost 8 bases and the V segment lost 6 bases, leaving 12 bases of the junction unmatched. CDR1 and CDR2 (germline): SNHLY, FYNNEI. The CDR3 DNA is TGTGCCAGCAGCGATTCGGGACTAGGATCGGACATTCAGTACTTC. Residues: CASSDSGLGSDIQYF.

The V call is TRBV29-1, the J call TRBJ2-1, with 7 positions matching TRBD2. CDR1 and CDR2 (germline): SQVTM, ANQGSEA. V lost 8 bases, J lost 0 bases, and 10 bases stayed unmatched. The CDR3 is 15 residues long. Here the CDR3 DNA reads TGCAGCCCTATAACGCTAGCGGACTCCTACAATGAGCAGTTCTTC. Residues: CSPITLADSYNEQFF.

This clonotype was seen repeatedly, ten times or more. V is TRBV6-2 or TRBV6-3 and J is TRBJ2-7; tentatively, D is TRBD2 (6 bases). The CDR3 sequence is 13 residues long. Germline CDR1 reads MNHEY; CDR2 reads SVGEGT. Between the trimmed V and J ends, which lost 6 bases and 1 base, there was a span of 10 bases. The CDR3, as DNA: TGTGCCAGCAGCCGGGGGACTTCCTACGAGCAGTACGTC. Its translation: CASSRGTSYEQYV.

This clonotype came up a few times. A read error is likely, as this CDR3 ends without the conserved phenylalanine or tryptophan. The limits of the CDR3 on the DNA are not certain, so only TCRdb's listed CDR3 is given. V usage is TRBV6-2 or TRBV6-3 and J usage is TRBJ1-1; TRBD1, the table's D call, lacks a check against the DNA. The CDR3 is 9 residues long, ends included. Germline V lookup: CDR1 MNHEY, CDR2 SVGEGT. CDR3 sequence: CAPAPGTGE.

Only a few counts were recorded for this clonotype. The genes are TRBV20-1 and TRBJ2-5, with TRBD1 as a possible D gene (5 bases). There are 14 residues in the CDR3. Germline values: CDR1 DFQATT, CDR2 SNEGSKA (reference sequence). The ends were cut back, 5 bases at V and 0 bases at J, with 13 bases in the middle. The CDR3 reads CSAPGHGYQETQYF. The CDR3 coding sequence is TGCAGTGCTCCAGGGCATGGGTACCAAGAGACCCAGTACTTC.

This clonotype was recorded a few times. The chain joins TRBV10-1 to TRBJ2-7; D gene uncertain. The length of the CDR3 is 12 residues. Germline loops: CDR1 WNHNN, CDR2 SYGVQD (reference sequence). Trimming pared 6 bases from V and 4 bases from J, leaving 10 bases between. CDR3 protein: CASSADTYEQYV. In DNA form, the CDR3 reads TGCGCCAGCAGCGCCGACACGTACGAGCAGTACGTC.